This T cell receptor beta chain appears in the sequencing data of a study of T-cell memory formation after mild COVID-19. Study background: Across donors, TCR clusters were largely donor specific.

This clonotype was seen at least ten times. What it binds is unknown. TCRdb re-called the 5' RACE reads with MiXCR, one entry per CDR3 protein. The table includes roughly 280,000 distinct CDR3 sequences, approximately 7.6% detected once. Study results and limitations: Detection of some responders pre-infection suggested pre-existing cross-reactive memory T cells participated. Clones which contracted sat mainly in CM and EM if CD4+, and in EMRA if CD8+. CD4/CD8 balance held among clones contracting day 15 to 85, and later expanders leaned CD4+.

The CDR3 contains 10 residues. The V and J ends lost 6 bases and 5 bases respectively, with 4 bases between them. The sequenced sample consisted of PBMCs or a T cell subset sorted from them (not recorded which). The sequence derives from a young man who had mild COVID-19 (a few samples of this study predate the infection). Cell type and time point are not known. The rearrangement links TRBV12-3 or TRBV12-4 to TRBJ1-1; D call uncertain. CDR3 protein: CASSRTEAFF. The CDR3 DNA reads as TGTGCCAGCAGCCGTACTGAAGCTTTCTTT.